What follows is one T cell receptor (beta chain) and its context. V shed 3 bases and J 4 bases; nucleotides not matched to a gene: 5. This CDR3 region has 14 residues. Germline CDR1 reads LGHNA; CDR2 reads YSLEER. Once RNA had been extracted, it was reverse transcribed into cDNA to act as the sequencing template. The repertoire was sequenced with immunoSEQ multiplex PCR; TCRdb's copy has only in-frame clones and lacks some. Of approximately 190,000 clones listed, 55% to 75% are singletons. This sample was taken from a study of CD8+ T cells in alopecia areata. Across the whole study: Tofacitinib dosing lasted 6 to 18 months, which was then followed by 6 months off drug.

The treatment denotes: oral pan-JAK inhibitor, 5-10 mg twice daily. The investigators collected lesional scalp punch biopsies and peripheral blood from alopecia areata patients. The chain carries TRBV4-3 and TRBJ1-2; 7 bases align to TRBD1. Specimen: CD4+ T cells sorted from blood, collected at week 24, from a patient treated with tofacitinib. This receptor was identified in a human donor with alopecia areata. The CDR3 loop reads CASSQAAGGYGYTF. As DNA, the CDR3 is TGCGCCAGCAGCCAGGCGGCAGGGGGCTATGGCTACACCTTC.